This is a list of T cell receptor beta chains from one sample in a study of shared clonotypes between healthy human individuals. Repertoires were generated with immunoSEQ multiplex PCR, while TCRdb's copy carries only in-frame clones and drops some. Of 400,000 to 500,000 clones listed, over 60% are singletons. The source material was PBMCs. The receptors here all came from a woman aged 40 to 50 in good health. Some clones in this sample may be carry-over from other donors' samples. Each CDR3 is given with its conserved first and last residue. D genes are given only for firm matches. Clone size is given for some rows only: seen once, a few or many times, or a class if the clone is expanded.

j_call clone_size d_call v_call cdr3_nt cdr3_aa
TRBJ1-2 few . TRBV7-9 TGTGCCAGCAGCTTTTTGGTAGGAAGCTATGGCTACACCTTC CASSFLVGSYGYTF
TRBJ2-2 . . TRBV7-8 TGTGCCAGCAGCGCGCGGGAGAACACCGGGGAGCTGTTTTTT CASSARENTGELFF
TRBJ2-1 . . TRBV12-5 TGTGCTAGTGGTTTGGACCCCGGGACCCAGCAGTTCTTC CASGLDPGTQQFF
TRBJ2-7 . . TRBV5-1 TGCGCCAGCAGCTTGCAGGGTATACTTACCTACGAGCAGTACTTC CASSLQGILTYEQYF
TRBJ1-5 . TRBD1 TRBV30 TGTGCCTGGAGTGTAAGGGCAGGGGGCGATCAGCCCCAGCATTTT CAWSVRAGGDQPQHF
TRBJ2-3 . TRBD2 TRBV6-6 TGTGCCAGCAGGACGGGGACTAGCGGGAGCACAGATACGCAGTATTTT CASRTGTSGSTDTQYF
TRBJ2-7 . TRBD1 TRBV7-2 TGTGCCAGCAGCCCCCCCTCCGGGACAGGGCCCTACGAGCAGTACTTC CASSPPSGTGPYEQYF
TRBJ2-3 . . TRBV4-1 TGCGCCAGCAGCCAACCTGGACCAGATACGCAGTATTTT CASSQPGPDTQYF
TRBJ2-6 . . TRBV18 TGTGCCAGCTCACGAGGGGGCTCTGGGGCCAACGTCCTGACTTTC CASSRGGSGANVLTF
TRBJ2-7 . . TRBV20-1 TGCAGTGCTGCGGACTACTACGAGCAGTACTTC CSAADYYEQYF
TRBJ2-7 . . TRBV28 TGTGCCAGCAGTTTGGAGGGTATATGGTACGAGCAGTACTTC CASSLEGIWYEQYF
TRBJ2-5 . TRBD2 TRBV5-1 TGCGCCAGCAGCCTCTGGGGACTAGCGGAAGAGACCCAGTACTTC CASSLWGLAEETQYF
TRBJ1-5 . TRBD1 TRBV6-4 TGTGCCAGCAGTGACCCGACAGGGGCAAGCAATCAGCCCCAGCATTTT CASSDPTGASNQPQHF
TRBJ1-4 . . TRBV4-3 TGCGCCAGCAGCCAAGTGAATCGGGGGGATGAAAAACTGTTTTTT CASSQVNRGDEKLFF
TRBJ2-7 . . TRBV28 TGTGCCAGCAGTTCGTACTACGAGCAGTACTTC CASSSYYEQYF
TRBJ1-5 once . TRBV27 TGTGCCAGCAGCCACGGACCCGCGGGGCCCCAGCATTTT CASSHGPAGPQHF
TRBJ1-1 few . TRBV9 TGTGCCAGCAGCGTAGGCGGGACGGGGAACACTGAAGCTTTCTTT CASSVGGTGNTEAFF
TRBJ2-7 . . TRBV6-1 TGTGCCAGCAGTGGCCGAGGTGGCGGCCAGCAGTACTTC CASSGRGGGQQYF
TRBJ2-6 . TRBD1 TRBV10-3 TGTGCCATCAGTGTTAGGGACAGGGGGCCTGGGGCCAACGTCCTGACTTTC CAISVRDRGPGANVLTF
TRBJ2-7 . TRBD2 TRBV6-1 TGTGCCAGCAGCCAGACCCGGGGCGGGGGATACGAGCAGTACTTC CASSQTRGGGYEQYF
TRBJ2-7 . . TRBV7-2 TGTGCCAGCAGCTTAAACGCGAGGGGCCCCTACGAGCAGTACTTC CASSLNARGPYEQYF
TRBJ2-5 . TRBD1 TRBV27 TGTGCCAGCAGTTTATCGCCGGGACAGGGTATTGGGGAGACCCAGTACTTC CASSLSPGQGIGETQYF
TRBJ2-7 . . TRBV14 TGTGCCAGCAGCCATTCCCGAATGGTCGTGACACCCTGGGGGGCCGAGCAGTACTTC CASSHSRMVVTPWGAEQYF
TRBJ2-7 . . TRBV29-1 TGCAGCGTTAAAAAGACAGATACCTACGAGCAGTACTTC CSVKKTDTYEQYF
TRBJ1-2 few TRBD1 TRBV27 TGTGCCAGCTCCCATCGGACAGGTAACGGCTACACCTTC CASSHRTGNGYTF
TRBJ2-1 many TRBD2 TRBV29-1 TGCAGCGCCCTTAGCGGGAGGGCCAATGAGCAGTTCTTC CSALSGRANEQFF
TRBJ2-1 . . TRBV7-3 TGTGCCAGCAGCTTAATTAAGCGCGACTCCTACAATGAGCAGTTCTTC CASSLIKRDSYNEQFF
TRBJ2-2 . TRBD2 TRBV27 TGTGCCAGCAGGGCGGGACTAGTAGTCGGGGAGCTGTTTTTT CASRAGLVVGELFF
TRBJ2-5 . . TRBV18 TGTGCCAGCTCACCAGACAGAGCTCAAGAGACCCAGTACTTC CASSPDRAQETQYF
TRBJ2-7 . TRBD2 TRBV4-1 TGCGCCAGCAGCCAAGGGTTGGGGACTAGTATCCTCGAGCAGTACTTC CASSQGLGTSILEQYF
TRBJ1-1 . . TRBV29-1 TGCAGCGCCGGCCTCTGGGGAACTGAAGCTTTCTTT CSAGLWGTEAFF
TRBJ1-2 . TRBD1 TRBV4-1 TGCGCCAGCAGCCAGGGAATGACAGGGCCTAACTATGGCTACACCTTC CASSQGMTGPNYGYTF
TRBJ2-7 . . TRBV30 TGTGCCTGGAGTGTAGGCCAGTCCTACGAGCAGTACTTC CAWSVGQSYEQYF
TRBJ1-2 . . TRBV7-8 TGTGCCAGCAGCACCAATGAGGTCGATCTTAGCTACACCTTC CASSTNEVDLSYTF
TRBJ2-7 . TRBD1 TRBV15 TGTGCCACCAGCAGAGGACAGGTCGGACAGGGTGGTGAGCAGTACTTC CATSRGQVGQGGEQYF
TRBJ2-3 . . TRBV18 TGTGCCAGCTCACCACTTTTGACAGCCACGGATACGCAGTATTTT CASSPLLTATDTQYF
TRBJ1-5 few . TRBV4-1 TGCGCCAGCAGCCCCGCCCCGGACAGTCAGCCCCAGCATTTT CASSPAPDSQPQHF
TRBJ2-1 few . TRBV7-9 TGTGCCAGCAGTGGTCGATTAGGGGGAGGGCCCGACAATGAGCAGTTCTTC CASSGRLGGGPDNEQFF
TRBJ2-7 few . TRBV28 TGTGCCAGCACCCCTCTTGGACAGCCCTCGGTGGAGCAGTACTTC CASTPLGQPSVEQYF
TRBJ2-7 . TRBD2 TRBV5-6 TGTGCCAGCAGCTCCTGGACTAGCGGGAGAAAGGGCCCCTACGAGCAGTACTTC CASSSWTSGRKGPYEQYF
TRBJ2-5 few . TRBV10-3 TGTGCCATCAGTGATCTGGGAAACCAAGAGACCCAGTACTTC CAISDLGNQETQYF
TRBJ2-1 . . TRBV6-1 TGTGCCAGCACATGGGGGAGCTCCTACAATGAGCAGTTCTTC CASTWGSSYNEQFF
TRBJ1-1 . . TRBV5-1 TGCGCCAGCAGCTTAGGAGGGGTGAACACTGAAGCTTTCTTT CASSLGGVNTEAFF
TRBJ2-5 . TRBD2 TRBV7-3 TGTGCCAGCAGCTTAAACGGGAGGATCGGTGAGACCCAGTACTTC CASSLNGRIGETQYF
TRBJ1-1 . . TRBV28 TGTGCCAGCACCGTCGCCAGTTTGAACACTGAAGCTTTCTTT CASTVASLNTEAFF
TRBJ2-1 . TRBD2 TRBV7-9 TGTGCCAGCAGCTGGACGGGACTAGGAGATGAGCAGTTCTTC CASSWTGLGDEQFF
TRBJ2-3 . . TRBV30 TGTGCCTGGAGTGTAGGGGCTAGTATTCCAGATACGCAGTATTTT CAWSVGASIPDTQYF
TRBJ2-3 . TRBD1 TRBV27 TGTGCCAGCAGTGCTACGCGATTCCCGCGGCAGGGGGCGTCCACAGATACGCAGTATTTT CASSATRFPRQGASTDTQYF
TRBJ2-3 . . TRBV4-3 TGCGCCAGCAGCCCCGGTACTAGCACAGATACGCAGTATTTT CASSPGTSTDTQYF